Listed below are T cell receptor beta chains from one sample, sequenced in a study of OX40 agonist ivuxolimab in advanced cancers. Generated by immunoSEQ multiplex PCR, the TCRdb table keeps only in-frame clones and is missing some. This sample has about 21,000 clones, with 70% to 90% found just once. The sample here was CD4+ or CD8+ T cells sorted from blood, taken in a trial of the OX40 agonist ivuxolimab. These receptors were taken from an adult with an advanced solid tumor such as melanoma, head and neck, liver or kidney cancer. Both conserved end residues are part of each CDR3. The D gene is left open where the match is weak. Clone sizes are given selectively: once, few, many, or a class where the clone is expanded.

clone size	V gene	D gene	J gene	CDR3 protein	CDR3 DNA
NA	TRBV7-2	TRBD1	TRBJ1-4	CASSLGVDRGYEKLFF	TGTGCCAGCAGCTTAGGGGTCGACAGGGGTTACGAAAAACTGTTTTTT
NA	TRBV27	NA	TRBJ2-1	CASSRRGLEQFF	TGTGCCAGCAGCCGCCGGGGGTTAGAGCAGTTCTTC
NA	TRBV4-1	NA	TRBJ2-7	CASSQGSSYEQYF	TGCGCCAGCAGCCAAGGAAGCTCCTACGAGCAGTACTTC
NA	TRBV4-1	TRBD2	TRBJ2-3	CASSQGPGGGADTQYF	TGCGCCAGCAGCCAAGGACCGGGGGGGGGCGCAGATACGCAGTATTTT
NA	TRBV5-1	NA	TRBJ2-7	CASSLRGPTYEQYF	TGCGCCAGCAGCTTGCGGGGACCCACCTACGAGCAGTACTTC
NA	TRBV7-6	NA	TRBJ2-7	CASSPISDYEQYF	TGTGCCAGCAGCCCCATTAGCGACTACGAGCAGTACTTC
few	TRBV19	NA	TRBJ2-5	CASSIDKDGDQETQYF	TGTGCCAGTAGTATAGACAAGGACGGGGACCAAGAGACCCAGTACTTC
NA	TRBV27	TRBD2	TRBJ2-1	CASSPGGNEQFF	TGTGCCAGCAGTCCGGGGGGGAATGAGCAGTTCTTC
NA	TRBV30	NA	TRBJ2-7	CAWSLGGGTYEQYF	TGTGCCTGGAGTCTGGGCGGGGGCACCTACGAGCAGTACTTC
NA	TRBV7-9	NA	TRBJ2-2	CAWSQDTGELFF	TGTGCCTGGAGTCAGGACACCGGGGAGCTGTTTTTT
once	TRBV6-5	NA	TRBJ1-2	CASSPGKGYTF	TGTGCCAGCAGTCCCGGTAAAGGCTACACCTTC
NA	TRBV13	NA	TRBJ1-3	CASSLAGSGNTIYF	TGTGCCAGCAGCTTGGCCGGCTCTGGAAACACCATATATTTT
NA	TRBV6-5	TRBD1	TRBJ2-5	CASRPGGWETQYF	TGTGCCAGCAGACCAGGGGGATGGGAGACCCAGTACTTC
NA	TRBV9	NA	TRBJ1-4	CASSAGGRGEKLFF	TGTGCCAGCAGCGCTGGGGGTCGGGGTGAAAAACTGTTTTTT
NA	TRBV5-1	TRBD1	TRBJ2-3	CASSQDRGREDTQYF	TGCGCCAGCAGCCAGGACAGGGGGCGCGAGGATACGCAGTATTTT
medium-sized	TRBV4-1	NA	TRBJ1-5	CASSQVSGSGNQPQHF	TGCGCCAGCAGCCAAGTATCCGGGAGCGGCAATCAGCCCCAGCATTTT
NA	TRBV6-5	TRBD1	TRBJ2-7	CASSYGTGPSYEQYF	TGTGCCAGCAGTTACGGGACAGGTCCTTCCTACGAGCAGTACTTC
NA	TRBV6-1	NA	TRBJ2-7	CASSEDWGSSYEQYF	TGTGCCAGCAGTGAAGATTGGGGCAGCTCCTACGAGCAGTACTTC
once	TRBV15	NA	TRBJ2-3	CATRPRRTDTQYF	TGTGCCACCAGACCGAGACGAACAGATACGCAGTATTTT
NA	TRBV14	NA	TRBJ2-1	CASSSRPGVGLFNEQFF	TGTGCCAGCAGCTCACGGCCGGGGGTGGGTTTGTTCAATGAGCAGTTCTTC
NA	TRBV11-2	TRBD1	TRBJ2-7	CASSSVGTGSYEQYF	TGTGCCAGCAGCTCCGTGGGGACAGGGTCTTACGAGCAGTACTTC
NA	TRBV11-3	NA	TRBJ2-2	CASSYSNTGELFF	TGTGCCAGCAGCTACTCAAACACCGGGGAGCTGTTTTTT
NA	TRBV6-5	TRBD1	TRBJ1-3	CASRQGWASGNTIYF	TGTGCCAGCAGACAGGGGTGGGCCTCTGGAAACACCATATATTTT
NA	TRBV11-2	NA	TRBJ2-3	CASSFTGPDTQYF	TGTGCCAGCAGCTTTACAGGGCCCGATACGCAGTATTTT
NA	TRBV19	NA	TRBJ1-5	CASRGLGGNQPQHF	TGTGCCAGTAGGGGGCTCGGAGGCAATCAGCCCCAGCATTTT
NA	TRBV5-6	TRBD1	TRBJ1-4	CASSAQDRAEKLFF	TGTGCCAGCAGCGCCCAAGACAGGGCCGAAAAACTGTTTTTT
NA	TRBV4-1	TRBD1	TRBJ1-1	CASSHGQGRTEAFF	TGCGCCAGCAGTCACGGACAGGGAAGAACTGAAGCTTTCTTT
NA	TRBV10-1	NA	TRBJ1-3	CASSEGDSGNTIYF	TGCGCCAGCAGTGAGGGAGACTCTGGAAACACCATATATTTT
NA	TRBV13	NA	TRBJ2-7	CASSLANEQYF	TGTGCCAGCAGCTTAGCAAACGAGCAGTACTTC
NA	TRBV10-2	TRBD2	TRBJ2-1	CASRPGLAGELEYNEQFF	TGCGCCAGCAGACCGGGACTAGCGGGGGAACTAGAATACAATGAGCAGTTCTTC
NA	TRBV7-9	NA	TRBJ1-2	CASSFVPAVHLYGYTF	TGTGCCAGCAGCTTTGTCCCAGCTGTTCATTTATATGGCTACACCTTC
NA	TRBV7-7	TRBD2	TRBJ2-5	CASSLGPAGGPSRETQYF	TGTGCTAGCAGCTTAGGTCCAGCGGGGGGGCCTTCGAGGGAGACCCAGTACTTC
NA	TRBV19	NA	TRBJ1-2	CASSISLSSWGYTF	TGTGCCAGTAGTATTTCTCTTTCGAGTTGGGGCTACACCTTC
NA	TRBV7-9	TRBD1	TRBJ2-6	CASSLGQGVSGANVLTF	TGTGCCAGCAGCTTGGGACAGGGGGTTTCTGGGGCCAACGTCCTGACTTTC
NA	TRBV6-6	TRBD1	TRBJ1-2	CASRAGTDPSFYGYTF	TGTGCCAGCAGAGCCGGGACAGACCCTTCTTTCTATGGCTACACCTTC
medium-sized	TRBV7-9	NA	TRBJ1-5	CASSLGVEPQHF	TGTGCCAGCAGCTTAGGGGTGGAGCCCCAGCATTTT
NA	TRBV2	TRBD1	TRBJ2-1	CASSEWTGNYNEQFF	TGTGCCAGCAGTGAATGGACAGGGAACTACAATGAGCAGTTCTTC
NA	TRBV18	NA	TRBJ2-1	CASSPIDSSYNEQFF	TGTGCCAGCTCACCTATCGACAGCTCCTACAATGAGCAGTTCTTC
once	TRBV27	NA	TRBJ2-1	CASGKSWEQFF	TGTGCCAGCGGCAAATCTTGGGAGCAGTTCTTC
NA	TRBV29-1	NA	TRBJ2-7	CSVDGGGEYEQYF	TGCAGCGTTGATGGGGGCGGGGAGTACGAGCAGTACTTC
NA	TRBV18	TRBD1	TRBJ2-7	CASSPDRGHIEQYF	TGTGCCAGCTCACCGGACAGGGGGCACATAGAGCAGTACTTC